Below are 16 T cell receptor beta chains sequenced from a single sample in a study of T cell responses to AZD1222 COVID-19 vaccine. Generated by immunoSEQ multiplex PCR, the TCRdb table keeps only in-frame clones and is missing some. This table has about 150,000 clones, approximately 90% appearing once. This material consisted of peripheral blood, taken on day 0 of AZD1222 vaccination. These receptors originate from an adult in good health.

This chain's CDR3 is CASSQGPDTSGKETQYF. In DNA, the CDR3 is TGTGCCAGCAGCCAAGGCCCGGATACTAGCGGGAAAGAGACCCAGTACTTC. V gene TRBV4-2 combines with J gene TRBJ2-5; the match to TRBD2 covers 10 bases. The CDR3 runs to 17 residues. From germline, CDR1 is LGHNA and CDR2 YNFKEQ. J gave up 3 bases and V 1 base, and 8 bases lay outside the gene matches.

With respect to this clone: Relative to the germline gene, one junction end is altered; a read error may explain this. The J gene is TRBJ2-2, the V gene TRBV7-7, with a possible D match to TRBD2 (5 bases). CDR3 length: 14 residues. CDR1 is SSHAT and CDR2 is FNYEAQ in the germline V gene (reference sequence). CDR3 DNA: TGTGCTAGCAGCCGTCTAGCTCCCACCGGGGAGCTGTTTTTT. This sequence encodes CASSRLAPTGELFF.

Here the CDR3 DNA reads TGTGCCATCAGTGAGATCCGACAGGGGTACGGTAATGAAAAACTGTTTTTT. This translates into CAISEIRQGYGNEKLFF. The chain recombines TRBV10-3 with TRBJ1-4, with 8 positions matching TRBD1. Losses at the gene ends were 2 bases for V and 4 bases for J; bases not matched to a gene: 9. This CDR3 is built from 17 residues. Germline V lookup: CDR1 ENHRY, CDR2 SYGVKD.

The chain combines TRBV28 with TRBJ2-5; 12 bases are shared with TRBD2. V dropped 2 bases and J dropped 5; count of bases not matched to a gene: 12. This CDR3 comprises 18 residues. Germline assignment: CDR1 MDHEN and CDR2 SYDVKM. CDR3 residues: CASSLPSTSGSLGETQYF. The CDR3 region has the DNA TGTGCCAGCAGTTTACCGTCGACTAGCGGGAGTTTAGGGGAGACCCAGTACTTC. The variable domain in full, completed from reference TRBV28 and TRBJ2-5, reads DVKVTQSSRYLVKRTGEKVFLECVQDMDHENMFWYRQDPGLGLRLIYFSYDVKMKEKGDIPEGYSVSREKKERFSLILESASTNQTSMYLCASSLPSTSGSLGETQYFGPGTRLLVL.

The genes are TRBV6-5 and TRBJ1-1; TRBD1 is a possible D gene (6 bases). The CDR3 totals 14 residues. V was cut by 4 bases and J by 8 bases, with 17 bases left in between. The germline V gene encodes CDR1 MNHEY and CDR2 SVGAGI. The CDR3 is CASSSWAGGNEAFF. CDR3 coding DNA: TGTGCCAGCAGTTCGTGGGCGGGGGGCAACGAAGCTTTCTTT.

The V call is TRBV19, the J call TRBJ2-5; D gene ambiguous. V was trimmed by 7 bases and J by 7 bases, leaving 19 bases between them. The CDR3 totals 14 residues. The germline V gene encodes CDR1 LNHDA and CDR2 SQIVND (reference sequence). CDR3: CASMATGAWGTQYF. The CDR3 bases are TGTGCCAGTATGGCAACCGGCGCTTGGGGGACCCAGTACTTC.

The rearrangement links TRBV10-3 to TRBJ1-2; D is perhaps TRBD1 (5 bases). The CDR3 consists of 12 residues. Germline assignment: CDR1 ENHRY and CDR2 SYGVKD. Trimming removed 6 bases at V and 8 bases at J, with 13 bases between. The DNA of the CDR3 is TGTGCCATCAGGTGGGGGGGATCCGGCTACACCTTC. Amino acid sequence: CAIRWGGSGYTF.

The V gene is TRBV11-1, the J gene TRBJ2-2; D possibly corresponds to TRBD2 (5 bases). Trimming removed 5 bases from V and 3 bases from J, with 16 bases in between. Germline values: CDR1 SGHAT, CDR2 FQDESV (reference sequence). The CDR3 sequence is 16 residues long. CDR3 sequence: CASSPLLGSYTGELFF. CDR3 bases: TGTGCCAGCAGCCCGCTACTAGGATCGTACACCGGGGAGCTGTTTTTT.

This chain joins TRBV3-1 (or the pseudogene TRBV3-2) and TRBJ2-5; D perhaps matches TRBD2 (5 bases). Trimming shortened V by 2 bases and J by 3 bases, and 10 bases separated the two germline ends. The CDR3 is 14 amino acids. Germline V gene data show CDR1 as LGHDT and CDR2 as YNNKEL (reference sequence). Here the CDR3 DNA reads TGTGCCAGCAGCCAAATAGGACTGGAAGAGACCCAGTACTTC. It codes for CASSQIGLEETQYF.

The rearrangement uses TRBV10-3 and TRBJ1-5, with 7 bases matching TRBD1. V shed 6 bases, J shed 3 bases, and the junction held 8 bases outside the gene matches. This CDR3 spans 15 amino acids. Germline lookup yields CDR1 ENHRY and CDR2 SYGVKD. The chain's CDR3 is CAISSTRGTNQPQHF. As DNA, the CDR3 is TGTGCCATCAGCAGTACCAGGGGGACCAATCAGCCCCAGCATTTT.

The chain couples TRBV6-5 to TRBJ1-1; TRBD1 aligns across 8 bases. CDR1 and CDR2 (germline): MNHEY, SVGAGI. After removal of 6 bases from V and 4 bases from J, the junction contained 10 bases not matched to a gene. CDR3 size: 15 residues. The DNA of the CDR3 is TGTGCCAGCAGCTCGCAGGGGGCCGGTGGCACTGAAGCTTTCTTT. This encodes CASSSQGAGGTEAFF.

This clone came up once. The rearrangement links TRBV5-5 to TRBJ1-3; no reliable D call. This CDR3 is built from 13 residues. Trimming removed 0 bases from V and 2 bases from J, with 3 bases in between. Germline V gene sequence: CDR1 SGHKS, CDR2 YYEKEE (reference sequence). The chain's CDR3 is CASSLVTGNTIYF. In DNA, the CDR3 is TGTGCCAGCAGCTTGGTGACTGGAAACACCATATATTTT.

V and J are TRBV7-3 and TRBJ2-5, with 7 bases aligning to TRBD1. V was clipped by 5 bases and J by 11 bases; unmatched bases: 11. This CDR3 is 13 amino acids long. Germline CDR1 reads SGHTA; CDR2 reads FQGTGA. CDR3 loop: CASSAAATGAQYF. The CDR3 nucleotides are TGTGCCAGCAGCGCCGCAGCTACAGGGGCGCAGTACTTC.

This clone was picked up one time. The chain carries TRBV18 and TRBJ1-1, with unresolved D. V shed 1 base and J shed 0 bases, with 9 bases lying between them. Germline CDR1 is KGHSH and CDR2 is LQKENI. This CDR3 spans 15 amino acids. The CDR3 protein is CASSPRPGVNTEAFF. The CDR3 DNA sequence: TGTGCCAGCTCACCACGCCCCGGGGTGAACACTGAAGCTTTCTTT. The whole variable domain, remainder taken from reference TRBV18 and TRBJ1-1, is NAGVMQNPRHLVRRRGQEARLRCSPMKGHSHVYWYRQLPEEGLKFMVYLQKENIIDESGMPKERFSAEFPKEGPSILRIQQVVRGDSAAYFCASSPRPGVNTEAFFGQGTRLTVV.

J is TRBJ1-3 and V is TRBV28; D unresolved. The V end lost 3 bases, the J end lost 0 bases, and 6 bases lay between the germline ends. The germline CDR1 and CDR2 sequences are MDHEN and SYDVKM. CDR3 length equals 14 residues. CDR3: CASSFSSSGNTIYF. The CDR3 nucleotides read TGTGCCAGCAGTTTTAGTAGCTCTGGAAACACCATATATTTT.

V gene TRBV7-9 combines with J gene TRBJ2-3; 7 nucleotides match TRBD2. J was trimmed by 2 bases and V by 3 bases; bases with no gene match: 5. Germline lookup yields CDR1 SEHNR and CDR2 FQNEAQ (reference sequence). The CDR3 is 15 residues long. This CDR3 reads CASSFASGFTDTQYF. In DNA form, the CDR3 reads TGTGCCAGCAGCTTTGCTAGCGGATTCACAGATACGCAGTATTTT.